This T cell receptor (beta chain) was sequenced for a study of blood T cell repertoires in COVID-19. Study overall: Collection of acute and convalescent COVID-19 samples took place in the United States, Italy and Spain.

Trimming removed 2 bases from V and 0 bases from J, with 14 bases in between. Germline CDR1 reads LGHNA; CDR2 reads YNFKEQ. The CDR3 runs to 17 residues. Clones were read by immunoSEQ multiplex PCR, and TCRdb kept only the in-frame ones, dropping some. The sample holds around 270,000 clones; around 89% are singletons and the top ten take around 0.88%. The chain is built from TRBV4-2 and TRBJ2-1; D might be TRBD1 (6 bases). The sequenced material came from peripheral blood. The sequence derives from a man aged 25-45 years with acute or convalescent COVID-19. This chain's CDR3 is CASSQSQGRSSYNEQFF. CDR3 coding DNA: TGTGCCAGCAGCCAATCACAGGGAAGGAGCTCCTACAATGAGCAGTTCTTC.